The clone carrying this T cell receptor beta chain was counted a few times. Clones were read by immunoSEQ multiplex PCR, and TCRdb kept only the in-frame ones, dropping some. The data contain approximately 300,000 clones, approximately 87% of them singletons. The sample is drawn from a study of blood T cell repertoires in COVID-19. Overall study: Samples came from the United States, Italy and Spain, spanning acute and convalescent COVID-19. T cells, B-cell-depleted T cells, or PBMCs supplied cDNA or gDNA.

The CDR3 runs 14 residues. CDR1 ENHRY and CDR2 SYGVKD come from the germline V gene. V shed 7 bases and J 7 bases; nucleotides not matched to a gene: 5. Sequenced sample: peripheral blood. The V gene is TRBV10-3, the J gene TRBJ2-1, with 12 bases identical to TRBD2. The source of this sequence is a woman aged 45-65 years with active or convalescent COVID-19. In DNA form, the CDR3 reads TGTGCCATCAACCTCGGACTAGCGGGAAATGAGCAGTTCTTC. Translated, it gives CAINLGLAGNEQFF.